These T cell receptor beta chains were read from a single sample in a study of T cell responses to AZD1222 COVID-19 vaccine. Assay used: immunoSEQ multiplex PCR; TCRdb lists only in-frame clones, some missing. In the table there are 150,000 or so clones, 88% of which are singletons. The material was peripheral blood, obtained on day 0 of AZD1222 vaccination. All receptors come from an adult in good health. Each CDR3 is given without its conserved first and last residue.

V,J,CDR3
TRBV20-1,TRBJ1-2,RPAANYGYT
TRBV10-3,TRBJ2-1,AISGVGGYNEQF
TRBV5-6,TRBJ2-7,ASSWGDYEQY
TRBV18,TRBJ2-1,ASSLLPGGAGNEQF
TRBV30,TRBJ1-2,ACRTGTNYGYT
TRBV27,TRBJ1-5,ASSLRQGWGNQPQH
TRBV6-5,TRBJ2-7,ASSRRLAGHYEQY
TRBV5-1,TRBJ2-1,ASSPLGSGTYNEQF
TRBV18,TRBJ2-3,ASSHTDTQY
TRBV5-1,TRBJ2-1,ASSFRTSGRLHEQF
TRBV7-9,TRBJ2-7,ASSPLSGLSYEQY
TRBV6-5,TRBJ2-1,ASSYGGTSGNNEQF
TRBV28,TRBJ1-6,ASRTNSPLH
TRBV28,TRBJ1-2,ASSSPQGRRYGYT
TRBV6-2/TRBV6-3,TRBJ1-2,ASSYGPADGYT
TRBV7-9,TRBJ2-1,ASSPGLAGVNEQF
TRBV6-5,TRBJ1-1,ASSYLWTGGTTEAF